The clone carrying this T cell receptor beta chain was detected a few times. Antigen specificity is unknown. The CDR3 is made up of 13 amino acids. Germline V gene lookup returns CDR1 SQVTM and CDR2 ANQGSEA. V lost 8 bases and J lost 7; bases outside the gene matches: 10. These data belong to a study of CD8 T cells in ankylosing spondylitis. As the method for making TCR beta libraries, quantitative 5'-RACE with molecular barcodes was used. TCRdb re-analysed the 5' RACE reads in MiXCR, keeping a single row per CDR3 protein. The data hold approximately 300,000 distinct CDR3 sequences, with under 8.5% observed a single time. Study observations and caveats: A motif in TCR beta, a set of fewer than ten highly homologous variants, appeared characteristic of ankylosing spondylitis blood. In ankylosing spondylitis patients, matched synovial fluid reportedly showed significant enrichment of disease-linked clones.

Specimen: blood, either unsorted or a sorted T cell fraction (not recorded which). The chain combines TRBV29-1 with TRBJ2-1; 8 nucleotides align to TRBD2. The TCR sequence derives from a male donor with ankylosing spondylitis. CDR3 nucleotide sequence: TGCAGCATAGGAGGGCCGGGGGGGAATGAGCAGTTCTTC. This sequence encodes CSIGGPGGNEQFF.